This T cell receptor (beta chain) appears in the sequencing data of a study of OX40 agonist ivuxolimab in advanced cancers. Concerning the study at large: Ivuxolimab, which targeted the costimulatory receptor OX40 (CD134), was an agonistic, fully human IgG2 monoclonal antibody. Partial responses occurred in three dose-escalation patients, of whom one had hepatocellular carcinoma and two had cutaneous melanoma. The paper covers the monotherapy dose-escalation part of the phase I ivuxolimab trial, which included N ≈ 50 patients. Prior anti-PD-1, anti-PD-L1 or anti-CTLA-4 therapy was permitted, and less than 45% of dose-escalation patients had received checkpoint inhibitors. Intravenous ivuxolimab was administered to patients every 2 weeks at six dose levels: 0.01, 0.1, 0.3, 1.5, 3 and 10 mg/kg. Of the roughly 51 patients in dose escalation, 19 had hepatocellular carcinoma, about 15 had melanoma, 9 had renal cell carcinoma and 9 had head and neck cancer. Peripheral TCRbeta sequencing aimed to test whether ivuxolimab altered TCR sequence diversity and caused clonal T-cell expansion. A male proportion of around 80% and a mean age of approximately 60 years, ranging from 23 to 79, were recorded for the dose-escalation cohort.

Concerning this clone: No cognate antigen has been identified for it. No per-base quality is available; no much larger clone lies one base away.

The trial excluded patients who had a history of autoimmune disease or who were on systemic immunosuppression. Peripheral blood for TCR sequencing was collected from all dose cohorts at baseline, on cycle 4 day 1, and on cycle 7 day 1. Samples were obtained from an open-label, multicenter, first-in-human phase I dose-escalation trial of ivuxolimab. Adults with locally advanced or metastatic melanoma, renal cell, hepatocellular, or head and neck squamous cell carcinoma were enrolled in the trial. Before TCR sequencing, CD4+ T cells and CD8+ T cells were sorted from peripheral blood as separate populations. The full study reports these points: Antigen specificity was not determined for the clonally expanded peripheral T cells. Low levels of normalized T-cell clonal expansion were also shown by some nonresponding patients. After ivuxolimab, expanded clones were on average more numerous among CD8+ T cells than among CD4+ T cells. In partial responders in the 0.1-3.0 mg/kg groups, normalized peripheral clonal expansion was found to be among the lowest, especially among CD8+ T cells. At doses of 0.1 to 3.0 mg/kg, clonal expansion of both CD4+ and CD8+ blood T cells was observed from baseline to week 6.

Genomic DNA was isolated from the sorted cells so that the TCRbeta CDR3 region could be sequenced. The immunoSEQ Assay was used to sequence the TCRbeta CDR3 regions. TCRdb stores this immuneACCESS table with in-frame sequences only. Part of the clones is absent; in the studies checked, under half of the shortfall reflects unresolved V genes, and no reason is known for the rest. The sample profile shows 43,000 or so clones; roughly 90% of them were found once. The biggest ten clones account for roughly 0.98% of the sample. Sequenced material: CD4+ or CD8+ T cells sorted from blood, taken in a trial of the OX40 agonist ivuxolimab. The clonotype comes from an adult with an advanced solid tumor such as melanoma, head and neck, liver or kidney cancer.

The DNA sequence follows: TGTGCCAGCAGTTTATCGCCCCTCAGTCCTGAAGCTTTCTTT. It codes for CASSLSPLSPEAFF. The sequence joins TRBV27 to TRBJ1-1; too little of a D gene remains to name it. In the germline V gene (reference sequence), CDR1 corresponds to MNHEY and CDR2 to SMNVEV. V is shortened by 0 bases, J by 6 bases, and the region joining them spans 11 bases. From cysteine to phenylalanine, the CDR3 is 14 amino acids long. Only the CDR3 part of the read is kept: 42 bases, read in frame from the first base.